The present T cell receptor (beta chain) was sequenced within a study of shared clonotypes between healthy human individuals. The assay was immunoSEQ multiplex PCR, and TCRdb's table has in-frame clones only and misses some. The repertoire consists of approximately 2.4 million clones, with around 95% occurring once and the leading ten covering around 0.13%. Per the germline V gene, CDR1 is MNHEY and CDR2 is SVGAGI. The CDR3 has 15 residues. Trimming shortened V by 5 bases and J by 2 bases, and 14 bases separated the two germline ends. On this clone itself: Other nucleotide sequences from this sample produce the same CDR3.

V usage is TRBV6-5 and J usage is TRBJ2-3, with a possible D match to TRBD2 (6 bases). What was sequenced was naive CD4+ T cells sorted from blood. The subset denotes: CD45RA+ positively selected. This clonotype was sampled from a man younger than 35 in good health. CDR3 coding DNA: TGTGCCAGCAGTCGCGGGTCTAGCGCCACAGATACGCAGTATTTT. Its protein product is CASSRGSSATDTQYF.